The 23 T cell receptor beta chains presented below share a single source sample, sequenced in a study of shared clonotypes between healthy human individuals. Sequenced by immunoSEQ multiplex PCR; TCRdb stores in-frame clones only, minus some. The sample holds over 2 million clones, 95% seen once. The source material was naive CD4+ T cells sorted from blood. The subset: CD45RA+ positively selected. All receptors come from a man in his late teens or twenties in good health.

This chain connects TRBV15 to TRBJ1-2; no definite D call. The CDR3 is made up of 14 amino acids. The V gene's germline CDR1 is LNHNV and CDR2 YYDKDF (reference sequence). Trimming shortened V by 4 bases and J by 7 bases, and 16 bases separated the two germline ends. The CDR3 nucleotides read TGTGCCACCAGCACATCCGGGATCTTCTCTGGCTACACCTTC. This gives the protein CATSTSGIFSGYTF.

This chain connects TRBV19 to TRBJ1-4, with 7 bases fitting TRBD1. The CDR3 is 13 amino acids. J lost 4 bases, V lost 9 bases, and 5 bases had no gene match. Germline V lookup: CDR1 LNHDA, CDR2 SQIVND (reference sequence). As DNA, the CDR3 is TGTGCCAGCCGGGACAGTGGTAATGAAAAACTGTTTTTT. Its translation is CASRDSGNEKLFF.

The chain recombines TRBV5-5 with TRBJ1-4, with a tentative D call TRBD1 (5 bases). Germline lookup yields CDR1 SGHKS and CDR2 YYEKEE (reference sequence). V was trimmed by 4 bases and J by 7 bases, leaving 14 bases between them. This CDR3 spans 14 amino acids. CDR3 coding DNA: TGTGCCAGCAGCGTGGAACCTGGGGGTGAAAAACTGTTTTTT. Its protein product is CASSVEPGGEKLFF.

The chain recombines TRBV4-3 with TRBJ2-4, with D tentatively TRBD2 (5 bases). Germline V gene data show CDR1 as LGHNA and CDR2 as YSLEER. V shed 4 bases and J shed 0 bases, with 22 bases lying between them. The length of the CDR3 is 19 residues. CDR3 in DNA: TGCGCCAGCAGCCCATCATTGTATTCCGGGGAGCTAGCCAAAAACATTCAGTACTTC. This codes for CASSPSLYSGELAKNIQYF.

CDR3 in amino acids: CASSGERKGGYNEQFF. For the CDR3, the DNA is TGTGCCAGCAGTGGGGAAAGAAAGGGAGGGTACAATGAGCAGTTCTTC. The gene calls are TRBV6-1 and TRBJ2-1; 7 bases map to TRBD2. The CDR3 sequence is 16 residues long. CDR1 and CDR2 (germline): MNHNS, SASEGT. Trimming at V came to 4 bases and at J to 4 bases, leaving 10 bases not matched to a gene.

The V and J genes are TRBV6-1 and TRBJ1-6, with D maybe TRBD1 (5 bases). The ends were cut back, 2 bases at V and 8 bases at J, with 10 bases in the middle. The CDR3 is 14 residues long. Germline values: CDR1 MNHNS, CDR2 SASEGT. CDR3 amino acids: CASSEQGWDSPLHF. CDR3 DNA: TGTGCCAGCAGTGAACAGGGCTGGGATTCACCCCTCCACTTT.

About this clone: This specimen includes other DNA sequences encoding the same CDR3. V and J are TRBV7-3 and TRBJ1-1; tentative D call: TRBD1 (5 bases). Deletions cut 3 bases from V and 1 base from J, with 6 bases between. The germline gives CDR1 SGHTA, CDR2 FQGTGA. The CDR3 is 13 residues long. In nucleotides, the CDR3 is TGTGCCAGCAGCTTGACAGCGAACACTGAAGCTTTCTTT. Protein sequence: CASSLTANTEAFF.

V gene TRBV19 combines with J gene TRBJ1-2; 9 positions match TRBD1. Germline V gene lookup returns CDR1 LNHDA and CDR2 SQIVND (reference sequence). CDR3 size: 15 residues. Trimming cost V 6 bases and J 3 bases; bases outside gene matches: 8. CDR3 residues: CASSHGTGRDYGYTF. DNA for the CDR3: TGTGCCAGTAGCCACGGGACAGGGCGCGACTATGGCTACACCTTC.

The chain has TRBV2 and TRBJ1-1; no firm D call. V was pared by 1 base and J by 3 bases, with 21 bases between. CDR3 length equals 18 residues. CDR1 and CDR2 from the germline V gene are SNHLY and FYNNEI. Here the CDR3 reads CASSEGWTPTRRYTEAFF. The CDR3, as DNA: TGTGCCAGCAGTGAAGGATGGACCCCGACCCGACGGTACACTGAAGCTTTCTTT.

The CDR3 region has the DNA TGTGCCAGCCATCGGGGTGGCACCGGGGAGCTGTTTTTT. Its protein is CASHRGGTGELFF. The chain joins TRBV6-5 to TRBJ2-2; tentative D call: TRBD2 (5 bases). Between the trimmed V and J ends, which lost 8 bases and 4 bases, there was a span of 11 bases. The germline V gene encodes CDR1 MNHEY and CDR2 SVGAGI. The CDR3 is made up of 13 amino acids.

This rearrangement joins TRBV30 to TRBJ1-3; D gene ambiguous. V dropped 3 bases and J dropped 0 bases, with 12 bases sitting between them. The germline V gene encodes CDR1 GTSNPN and CDR2 SVGIG (reference sequence). CDR3 length: 15 amino acids. This CDR3 reads CAWRRLPGSGNTIYF. The DNA of the CDR3 is TGTGCCTGGAGGCGACTCCCCGGCTCTGGAAACACCATATATTTT.

This chain uses TRBV7-2 with TRBJ1-2; 9 bases match TRBD1. Trimming at V came to 4 bases and at J to 8 bases, leaving 14 bases not matched to a gene. The CDR3 loop spans 16 amino acids. CDR1 and CDR2 (germline): SGHTA, FQGNSA. CDR3 region: CASSYSADRGEGGYTF. CDR3 DNA: TGTGCCAGCAGCTACAGCGCGGACAGGGGAGAGGGCGGCTACACCTTC.

This chain joins TRBV10-3 and TRBJ2-2; tentative D call: TRBD2 (6 bases). The germline V gene has CDR1 ENHRY and CDR2 SYGVKD. This CDR3 spans 12 amino acids. The V end was cut by 8 bases, the J end by 5 bases, with 9 bases between. Here the CDR3 DNA reads TGTGCCATCGGGGACTCGACCGGGGAGCTGTTTTTT. Translated: CAIGDSTGELFF.

The chain is built from TRBV5-3 and TRBJ1-5, with D maybe TRBD1 (5 bases). TRBV5-3 is treated as an ORF (open reading frame) with a function not yet certain. The CDR3 length is 16 residues. V was trimmed by 4 bases and J by 5 bases, leaving 19 bases between them. The CDR3 nucleotides are TGTGCCAGAAGCCCTTTTAGGGCCAGGGACGATCAGCCCCAGCATTTT. It is translated as CARSPFRARDDQPQHF.

The chain employs TRBV29-1 and TRBJ2-5; weak D call: TRBD1 (7 bases). Germline assignment: CDR1 SQVTM and CDR2 ANQGSEA. The ends were cut back, 4 bases at V and 4 bases at J, with 13 bases in the middle. The length of the CDR3 is 13 residues. The DNA of the CDR3 is TGCAGCGTTGTCGGGCAGGGGGGAGAGACCCAGTACTTC. Its protein is CSVVGQGGETQYF.

The rearrangement uses TRBV5-1 and TRBJ1-1; D is unclear. The CDR3 sequence is 13 residues long. Germline V lookup: CDR1 SGHRS, CDR2 YFSETQ. V lost 1 base, J lost 4 bases, and 8 bases lay in between. The CDR3 loop reads CASSLTQSTEAFF. The DNA for the CDR3 is TGCGCCAGCAGCTTGACGCAGTCCACTGAAGCTTTCTTT.

The genes are TRBV18 and TRBJ2-2, with 7 nucleotides matching TRBD1. The germline gives CDR1 KGHSH, CDR2 LQKENI. This CDR3 spans 16 amino acids. Unmatched junction bases numbered 8, after V lost 3 bases and J lost 4 bases. The CDR3 loop is CASSPQTGTVTGELFF. As DNA, the CDR3 is TGTGCCAGCTCACCCCAGACAGGGACCGTCACCGGGGAGCTGTTTTTT.

V gene TRBV6-1 combines with J gene TRBJ2-7; D possibly corresponds to TRBD2 (6 bases). CDR1 is MNHNS and CDR2 is SASEGT in the germline V gene. There are 14 residues in the CDR3. The V gene lost 5 bases and the J gene lost 5 bases, with 16 bases spanning the gap. CDR3 residues: CASSWAPGEHEQYF. CDR3 bases: TGTGCCAGCAGTTGGGCACCGGGGGAGCACGAGCAGTACTTC.

The rearrangement joins TRBV11-2 to TRBJ1-5, with 10 bases matching TRBD1. CDR3 size: 18 residues. Germline V gene data show CDR1 as SGHAT and CDR2 as FQNNGV. V lost 5 bases to trimming and J lost 6 bases; unmatched junction nucleotides: 16. CDR3 in DNA: TGTGCCAGCAGCCGAGGACCACCGACAGGGGGCCTTTTTCAGCCCCAGCATTTT. This sequence encodes CASSRGPPTGGLFQPQHF.

The chain is built from TRBV30 and TRBJ1-4; TRBD1 matches at 10 bases. The junction had 3 bases not matched to a gene; V was cut back by 3 bases and J by 5 bases. The CDR3 runs 14 residues. CDR1 is GTSNPN, CDR2 SVGIG, per germline (reference sequence). The CDR3 DNA is TGTGCCTGGAGGATGACAGGGGGCAATGAAAAACTGTTTTTT. It yields the protein CAWRMTGGNEKLFF.

The chain uses TRBV9 and TRBJ2-7, with 12 nucleotides matching TRBD1. Germline assignment: CDR1 SGDLS and CDR2 YYNGEE. V lost 3 bases, J lost 4 bases, and 5 bases stayed unmatched. This CDR3 contains 15 residues. DNA for the CDR3: TGTGCCAGCAGCGGAGGGACAGGGGGCTTGTACGAGCAGTACTTC. Translation: CASSGGTGGLYEQYF.

As for this clone: Other DNA sequences of this sample code for an identical CDR3. This sequence joins TRBV9 and TRBJ2-5, with 12 bases that match TRBD2. Germline CDR1 and CDR2: SGDLS and YYNGEE. Trimming at V came to 4 bases and at J to 4 bases, leaving 2 bases not matched to a gene. This CDR3 spans 14 amino acids. CDR3 protein: CASSPGLAGETQYF. The CDR3 DNA sequence: TGTGCCAGCAGCCCGGGACTAGCGGGAGAGACCCAGTACTTC. Combining the CDR3 with reference TRBV9 and TRBJ2-5 gives the whole variable domain DSGVTQTPKHLITATGQRVTLRCSPRSGDLSVYWYQQSLDQGLQFLIQYYNGEERAKGNILERFSAQQFPDLHSELNLSSLELGDSALYFCASSPGLAGETQYFGPGTRLLVL.

The rearrangement links TRBV6-5 to TRBJ1-4, with D tentatively TRBD1 (5 bases). CDR3 length equals 14 residues. The V and J ends lost 6 bases and 4 bases respectively, with 12 bases between them. Germline lookup yields CDR1 MNHEY and CDR2 SVGAGI. For the CDR3, the DNA is TGTGCCAGCAGCCGGGACCGATATAATGAAAAACTGTTTTTT. This sequence encodes CASSRDRYNEKLFF.